The 26 T cell receptor beta chains listed next were all sequenced from one sample in a study of spatial heterogeneity in lung cancer. TCRdb recomputed calls from the 5' RACE reads with MiXCR, one row per CDR3 protein. Of 50,000 to 65,000 distinct CDR3 sequences in the sample, 8.4% were seen once. Regarding time point: sample taken at primary tumor resection. Whole RNA from tumor, nontumor lung or frozen PBMC was sequenced unsorted. The sequencing used PBMCs, collected at surgery. These receptors all come from a female donor with early-stage non-small cell lung cancer.

This clonotype has more than one count but fewer than ten. The chain combines TRBV21-1 with TRBJ1-1. TRBV21-1 is described as a pseudogene. CDR3 length equals 16 residues. The CDR3 sequence is CASSRHHPHTNTEAFF. CDR3 DNA sequence: TGTGCCAGCAGCAGGCACCACCCTCACACCAACACTGAAGCTTTCTTT.

This clonotype was counted at least ten times. The chain recombines TRBV7-3 with TRBJ2-3; 8 bases agree with TRBD2. J was trimmed by 3 bases and V by 5 bases; bases with no gene match: 4. Germline CDR1 is SGHTA and CDR2 is FQGTGA. The CDR3 consists of 14 residues. The CDR3 nucleotides read TGTGCCAGCAGCCCAGGACTAGCAACAGATACGCAGTATTTT. Translation: CASSPGLATDTQYF.

This clonotype was seen more than once but under ten times. The chain couples TRBV18 to TRBJ2-3, with 11 positions matching TRBD2. This CDR3 has 16 residues. Germline lookup yields CDR1 KGHSH and CDR2 LQKENI. Losses at the gene ends were 5 bases for V and 2 bases for J; bases not matched to a gene: 6. The CDR3 is CASSALAGASTDTQYF. The CDR3, as DNA: TGTGCCAGCTCAGCACTAGCGGGGGCCTCCACAGATACGCAGTATTTT.

This clonotype was recorded at least ten times. The rearrangement joins TRBV28 to TRBJ1-1; D uncertain. Looked up from germline, CDR1 is MDHEN and CDR2 is SYDVKM. The V and J ends lost 3 bases and 1 base respectively, with 9 bases between them. This CDR3 has 14 residues. The CDR3 sequence: CASSFSYANTEAFF. CDR3 sequence (DNA): TGTGCCAGCAGTTTCTCATATGCGAACACTGAAGCTTTCTTT. Based on the CDR3 plus reference TRBV28 and TRBJ1-1, the full variable domain is DVKVTQSSRYLVKRTGEKVFLECVQDMDHENMFWYRQDPGLGLRLIYFSYDVKMKEKGDIPEGYSVSREKKERFSLILESASTNQTSMYLCASSFSYANTEAFFGQGTRLTVV.

The sample holds a few counts of this clonotype. In DNA, the CDR3 is TGTGCCAGCAGCCAAGTTGCAGGCCAGGATCAGCCCCAGCATTTT. It codes for CASSQVAGQDQPQHF. This sequence joins TRBV4-2 and TRBJ1-5; D not resolved. The V and J ends lost 1 base and 5 bases respectively, with 12 bases between them. Germline V CDR1 and CDR2: LGHNA, YNFKEQ. The CDR3 contains 15 residues.

This clonotype was counted a few times. The chain links TRBV4-1 to TRBJ2-5; the match to TRBD2 covers 8 bases. CDR3 size: 16 residues. V was pared by 6 bases and J by 5 bases, with 14 bases of the junction left unmatched. The germline V gene encodes CDR1 MGHRA and CDR2 YSYEKL. In DNA, the CDR3 is TGCGCCAGCAGGCTAGTCGGGGGGGGTTATAGGGAGACCCAGTACTTC. It translates to CASRLVGGGYRETQYF.

This clonotype was counted ten times or more. The chain recombines TRBV5-1 with TRBJ1-2, with D unclear. CDR3 length: 15 residues. The ends were cut back, 0 bases at V and 2 bases at J, with 11 bases in the middle. The germline CDR1 and CDR2 sequences are SGHRS and YFSETQ. Here the CDR3 reads CASSLGVRGNYGYTF. CDR3 nucleotide sequence: TGCGCCAGCAGCTTGGGTGTTCGGGGAAACTATGGCTACACCTTC.

This clonotype was observed many times. The rearrangement uses TRBV12-3 or TRBV12-4 and TRBJ1-2, with 9 bases aligning to TRBD1. The CDR3 totals 17 residues. V gave up 8 bases and J gave up 7 bases; unmatched junction bases: 20. The DNA for the CDR3 is TGTGCCAGCCACGCCTTCGGGGACAGGGCAAGTGGGATTGGCTACACCTTC. Encoded protein: CASHAFGDRASGIGYTF.

This clonotype was recorded at least ten times. The J gene is TRBJ1-1, the V gene TRBV12-3 or TRBV12-4; no firm D call. The V end lost 7 bases, the J end lost 2 bases, and 23 bases lay between the germline ends. This CDR3 has 17 amino acids. As DNA, the CDR3 is TGTGCCAGCATCCCTCTTACCTTTGGGTCGGGCAACACTGAAGCTTTCTTT. Its protein is CASIPLTFGSGNTEAFF.

This clonotype was observed a few times. The chain links TRBV5-1 to TRBJ1-4, with 8 bases fitting TRBD1. Germline trimming cut 4 bases from V and 8 bases from J; bases unmatched to any gene: 7. Germline CDR1 reads SGHRS; CDR2 reads YFSETQ. The CDR3 spans 14 residues. CDR3 nucleotides: TGCGCCAGCAGCCCATCGACAGGGGAGGAAAAACTGTTTTTT. This gives the protein CASSPSTGEEKLFF.

There are a few counts of this clonotype. J is TRBJ2-2 and V is TRBV29-1, with 7 bases identical to TRBD1. The V and J ends lost 6 bases and 0 bases, in that order; junction bases with no gene match: 7. The CDR3 has 15 amino acids. Looked up from germline, CDR1 is SQVTM and CDR2 is ANQGSEA. In DNA form, the CDR3 reads TGCAGCGTAAATACAGGGGCCACGAACACCGGGGAGCTGTTTTTT. Protein product: CSVNTGATNTGELFF.

This chain connects TRBV7-2 to TRBJ2-3; D might be TRBD2 (5 bases). V was shortened by 4 bases and J by 6 bases, with 8 bases between the two germline ends. The germline V gene encodes CDR1 SGHTA and CDR2 FQGNSA. The CDR3 sequence is 12 residues long. CDR3 coding DNA: TGTGCCAGCAGCTCAGCTAGCGATACGCAGTATTTT. Protein: CASSSASDTQYF.

This clonotype has at least ten counts. CDR3 residues: CASSFGTGRQPQHF. The CDR3 DNA reads as TGTGCCAGCAGTTTCGGGACAGGGCGTCAGCCCCAGCATTTT. V is TRBV6-5 and J is TRBJ1-5, with 9 bases that match TRBD1. From germline, CDR1 is MNHEY and CDR2 SVGAGI. This CDR3 region has 14 residues. The V gene end was trimmed by 4 bases and the J gene end by 6 bases; junction bases not matched to a gene: 4.

The genes are TRBV5-1 and TRBJ2-2; no firm D call. The CDR3 is 15 amino acids. The ends were cut back, 2 bases at V and 1 base at J, with 9 bases in the middle. The germline gives CDR1 SGHRS, CDR2 YFSETQ. DNA for the CDR3: TGCGCCAGCAGCTTTGGGCAGGTGAACACCGGGGAGCTGTTTTTT. It is translated as CASSFGQVNTGELFF.

The chain employs TRBV28 and TRBJ1-1; D remains unclear. This CDR3 region has 14 residues. V dropped 5 bases and J dropped 2 bases, with 12 bases sitting between them. Germline CDR1 MDHEN, CDR2 SYDVKM. In DNA, the CDR3 is TGTGCCAGCAGTCCTGCGGATTTAAACACTGAAGCTTTCTTT. It is translated as CASSPADLNTEAFF.

This clonotype was recorded many times. This chain links TRBV3-1 with TRBJ2-7; TRBD2 might be the D (5 bases). The CDR3 is 16 residues long. The V gene's germline CDR1 is LGHDT and CDR2 YNNKEL (reference sequence). V lost 4 bases and J lost 0, with 16 bases in between. CDR3 nucleotides: TGTGCCAGCAGCCGTTTAAGAGGGTCTTCCTCCTACGAGCAGTACTTC. Protein sequence: CASSRLRGSSSYEQYF.

This clonotype was seen ten or more times. The junction shows a germline mismatch at one end, possibly a read error. This chain joins TRBV7-7 and TRBJ1-1; D is uncertain. The CDR3 has 13 residues. CDR1 and CDR2 (germline): SSHAT, FNYEAQ (reference sequence). In nucleotides, the CDR3 is TGTGCTAGCAGTTTTACAGCCGACACTGAAGCTTTCTTT. Translating it yields CASSFTADTEAFF.

V gene TRBV20-1 combines with J gene TRBJ2-1, with 9 nucleotides matching TRBD2. V shed 4 bases and J 6 bases; nucleotides not matched to a gene: 10. The germline CDR1 and CDR2 sequences are DFQATT and SNEGSKA (reference sequence). The CDR3 length is 15 residues. CDR3 bases: TGCAGTGCTAATTCGGCGGGAGGGCTCTTCAATGAGCAGTTCTTC. This codes for CSANSAGGLFNEQFF.

CDR3 residues: CASSPTTGGNYGYTF. In nucleotides, the CDR3 is TGTGCCAGCTCACCAACGACAGGGGGAAACTATGGCTACACCTTC. The rearrangement uses TRBV18 and TRBJ1-2, with TRBD1 identical over 9 bases. Germline V gene sequence: CDR1 KGHSH, CDR2 LQKENI. The V segment lost 2 bases and the J segment 2 bases; nucleotides outside the gene matches: 3. This CDR3 has 15 residues.

The rearrangement uses TRBV30 and TRBJ1-2; tentatively, D is TRBD1 (6 bases). The CDR3 has 13 residues. Germline assignment: CDR1 GTSNPN and CDR2 SVGIG (reference sequence). V was trimmed by 3 bases and J by 7 bases, leaving 15 bases between them. DNA of the CDR3: TGTGCCTGGAGGGGAACAGGGTTGGGTGGCTACACCTTC. As protein: CAWRGTGLGGYTF.

J is TRBJ1-1 and V is TRBV18, with no clear D. CDR1 and CDR2 from the germline V gene are KGHSH and LQKENI. V was trimmed by 1 base and J by 0 bases, leaving 6 bases between them. The CDR3 contains 14 residues. CDR3 sequence: CASSPQGVNTEAFF. CDR3 in DNA: TGTGCCAGCTCACCACAGGGAGTGAACACTGAAGCTTTCTTT.

The J gene is TRBJ1-2, the V gene TRBV28; possibly TRBD1 for D (5 bases). This CDR3 comprises 16 residues. CDR1 and CDR2 from the germline V gene are MDHEN and SYDVKM. V shed 3 bases and J shed 0 bases, with 14 bases lying between them. CDR3 residues: CASSFDRTTANYGYTF. The CDR3 DNA reads as TGTGCCAGCAGTTTCGACAGAACCACAGCTAACTATGGCTACACCTTC.

This clonotype was seen repeatedly, ten times or more. The J gene is TRBJ2-2, the V gene TRBV29-1; 7 bases are shared with TRBD1. V was pared by 3 bases and J by 7 bases, with 5 bases of the junction left unmatched. Germline-derived CDR1 and CDR2 are SQVTM and ANQGSEA. The CDR3 runs 13 residues. The CDR3 DNA is TGCAGCGTTGACAGGGGGAAAGGCGGGGAGCTGTTTTTT. It codes for CSVDRGKGGELFF.

The chain recombines TRBV5-1 with TRBJ2-5, with D perhaps matching TRBD1 or TRBD2 (5 bases each). The CDR3 covers 16 residues. V was clipped by 3 bases and J by 0 bases, with 15 bases between them. Germline loops: CDR1 SGHRS, CDR2 YFSETQ. CDR3 protein: CASSSPPRGDQETQYF. CDR3 bases: TGCGCCAGCAGCTCGCCCCCTAGAGGGGACCAAGAGACCCAGTACTTC.

This clonotype was seen a handful of times. The chain recombines TRBV7-2 with TRBJ1-1, with a weak D call TRBD1 (5 bases). The CDR3 totals 14 residues. Per the germline V gene, CDR1 is SGHTA and CDR2 is FQGNSA. V lost 2 bases to trimming and J lost 3 bases, with 10 bases between them. CDR3 coding DNA: TGTGCCAGCAGCTTAACCCGAGGGGACACTGAAGCTTTCTTT. Protein: CASSLTRGDTEAFF. The variable domain in full, completed from reference TRBV7-2 and TRBJ1-1, reads GAGVSQSPSNKVTEKGKDVELRCDPISGHTALYWYRQSLGQGLEFLIYFQGNSAPDKSGLPSDRFSAERTGGSVSTLTIQRTQQEDSAVYLCASSLTRGDTEAFFGQGTRLTVV.

This clonotype was counted a few times. This rearrangement joins TRBV2 to TRBJ1-1; tentatively, D is TRBD1 (5 bases). With 5 bases removed from V and 3 bases from J, the gap between germline ends came to 10 bases. The CDR3 extends over 13 amino acids. CDR1 is SNHLY, CDR2 FYNNEI, per germline. CDR3 residues: CASSPDTYTEAFF. The CDR3 coding sequence is TGTGCCAGCAGTCCGGACACCTACACTGAAGCTTTCTTT.